The sequence of this T cell receptor beta chain was determined in a study of T cells in Graves' hyperthyroidism and ophthalmopathy. Study at large: Blood was drawn when the patient was first diagnosed and still untreated. Study results and caveats: Among clonotypes expanded in thyroid above 0.001, most were also found in blood.

Patients aged 18 to 65 had newly diagnosed hyperthyroidism lasting under 2 months. Clinical symptoms, serum thyroxine, TRAb, thyroid ultrasound and orbital computed tomography established diagnosis. Germline assignment: CDR1 MNHNS and CDR2 SASEGT. V lost 2 bases, J lost 0 bases, and 3 bases stayed unmatched. The CDR3 loop spans 15 amino acids. Amplification targeted TCR beta CDR3 regions from RNA transcripts. During a first-round RT-PCR of the TCR CDR3, the HTBI primer set was used. TCRdb recomputed calls from the multiplex PCR reads with MiXCR, one row per CDR3 protein. The repertoire holds approximately 530,000 distinct CDR3 sequences, with around 15% as singletons. Of note for this clonotype: Its antigen remains unknown.

The TCR sequence derives from a woman aged 18-29 years with Graves' hyperthyroidism. Sequencing was performed on blood. The rearrangement joins TRBV6-1 to TRBJ1-2; 7 nucleotides align to TRBD1. The CDR3 protein is CASSERDRPNYGYTF. DNA for the CDR3: TGTGCCAGCAGTGAAAGGGACAGACCTAACTATGGCTACACCTTC.